This T cell receptor beta chain was captured by sequencing in a study of blood T cell repertoires in COVID-19. As for the study in general: Acute-phase and convalescent COVID-19 samples originated in the United States, Italy and Spain.

Germline values: CDR1 SNHLY, CDR2 FYNNEI. This CDR3 comprises 14 residues. V lost 10 bases, J lost 3 bases, and 8 bases stayed unmatched. Produced via immunoSEQ multiplex PCR; TCRdb's table is partial and in-frame only. This sample has about 160,000 clones, with roughly 84% found just once. The chain combines TRBV2 with TRBJ2-7; 11 nucleotides match TRBD1. The sequence came from a woman aged 80 or over with active or convalescent COVID-19. The sample was peripheral blood. The CDR3: CATTPGQGDYEQYF. The CDR3 DNA sequence: TGTGCCACCACCCCGGGACAGGGGGACTACGAGCAGTACTTC.